The rows below give T cell receptor beta chains drawn from one sample of a study of blood T cell repertoires in COVID-19. Sequencing was performed with immunoSEQ multiplex PCR; in TCRdb, only in-frame clones are kept and a portion is missing. The sample has approximately 270,000 clones; 85% to 90% are singletons. Material: peripheral blood. These receptors originate from a man aged 25 to 40 with acute or convalescent COVID-19. Both conserved end residues are part of each CDR3. A D gene is named only where the DNA matches it firmly. Rows may omit the clone size; those that give it use once, few, many or a size class.

clone_size: NA; j_call: TRBJ2-5; cdr3_length: 14; d_call: NA; v_call: TRBV21-1; cdr3_nt: TGTGCCAGAACCAGGACAGCGGGGCAAGAGACCCAGTACTTC; cdr3_aa: CARTRTAGQETQYF
clone_size: NA; j_call: TRBJ1-1; cdr3_length: 15; d_call: TRBD1; v_call: TRBV7-9; cdr3_nt: TGTGCCAGCAGCCTACCACAGGGGGCTGGCACTGAAGCTTTCTTT; cdr3_aa: CASSLPQGAGTEAFF
clone_size: once; j_call: TRBJ1-2; cdr3_length: 13; d_call: NA; v_call: TRBV28; cdr3_nt: TGTGCCAGCAGTTTAGGCCCTAACTATGGCTACACCTTC; cdr3_aa: CASSLGPNYGYTF
clone_size: NA; j_call: TRBJ1-6; cdr3_length: 13; d_call: TRBD1; v_call: TRBV5-4; cdr3_nt: TGTGCCAGCTATCAGGGGGGCGATTCACCCCTCCACTTT; cdr3_aa: CASYQGGDSPLHF
clone_size: NA; j_call: TRBJ2-1; cdr3_length: 13; d_call: TRBD1; v_call: TRBV12-5; cdr3_nt: TGTGCTAGTGGGACGACAGGGTCCAATGAGCAGTTCTTC; cdr3_aa: CASGTTGSNEQFF
clone_size: NA; j_call: TRBJ2-3; cdr3_length: 15; d_call: NA; v_call: TRBV9; cdr3_nt: TGTGCCAGCAGCGTCCAGTCGGGGTACACAGATACGCAGTATTTT; cdr3_aa: CASSVQSGYTDTQYF
clone_size: NA; j_call: TRBJ2-7; cdr3_length: 13; d_call: NA; v_call: TRBV6-5; cdr3_nt: TGTGCCAGCATCCGACGAGGACATTACGAGCAGTACTTC; cdr3_aa: CASIRRGHYEQYF
clone_size: NA; j_call: TRBJ1-1; cdr3_length: 13; d_call: NA; v_call: TRBV7-2; cdr3_nt: TGTGCCAGCAGCTTAAGAGAGAACACTGAAGCTTTCTTT; cdr3_aa: CASSLRENTEAFF
clone_size: NA; j_call: TRBJ2-1; cdr3_length: 15; d_call: TRBD2; v_call: TRBV5-5; cdr3_nt: TGTGCCAGCAGCATCGGACTAGGTTCCTACAATGAGCAGTTCTTC; cdr3_aa: CASSIGLGSYNEQFF
clone_size: NA; j_call: TRBJ2-5; cdr3_length: 15; d_call: TRBD2; v_call: TRBV12-5; cdr3_nt: TGTGCTAGTGGTCCAATAGCGGGGGGGCGAGAGACCCAGTACTTC; cdr3_aa: CASGPIAGGRETQYF
clone_size: NA; j_call: TRBJ2-1; cdr3_length: 16; d_call: TRBD2; v_call: TRBV29-1; cdr3_nt: TGCAGCGTTGAGGTGCAACTAGCGGGAAACTACAATGAGCAGTTCTTC; cdr3_aa: CSVEVQLAGNYNEQFF
clone_size: NA; j_call: TRBJ1-6; cdr3_length: 15; d_call: NA; v_call: TRBV28; cdr3_nt: TGTGCCAGCAGTTTACATTCGGCAGGGAATTCACCCCTCCACTTT; cdr3_aa: CASSLHSAGNSPLHF
clone_size: once; j_call: TRBJ1-2; cdr3_length: 15; d_call: NA; v_call: TRBV7-3; cdr3_nt: TGTGCCAGCAGCTTACAGGGGAGAGGGGGCTATGGCTACACCTTC; cdr3_aa: CASSLQGRGGYGYTF
clone_size: NA; j_call: TRBJ2-5; cdr3_length: 13; d_call: TRBD2; v_call: TRBV5-4; cdr3_nt: TGTGCCAGCAGCCCCCGGGGGGGGGAGACCCAGTACTTC; cdr3_aa: CASSPRGGETQYF
clone_size: NA; j_call: TRBJ1-1; cdr3_length: 12; d_call: NA; v_call: TRBV12-3/TRBV12-4; cdr3_nt: TGTGCCAGCAGGTTTAGGAACACTGAAGCTTTCTTT; cdr3_aa: CASRFRNTEAFF
clone_size: once; j_call: TRBJ1-6; cdr3_length: 15; d_call: NA; v_call: TRBV19; cdr3_nt: TGTGCCAGTAGTCCGATGACAGGTGGGAATTCACCCCTCCACTTT; cdr3_aa: CASSPMTGGNSPLHF
clone_size: once; j_call: TRBJ1-4; cdr3_length: 14; d_call: NA; v_call: TRBV10-3; cdr3_nt: TGTGCCATCAGCAAAGGAGGGGATAATGAAAAACTGTTTTTT; cdr3_aa: CAISKGGDNEKLFF
clone_size: once; j_call: TRBJ1-4; cdr3_length: 17; d_call: NA; v_call: TRBV9; cdr3_nt: TGTGCCAGCAGCGTAGGGCAAACAGGGATCGGAAATGAAAAACTGTTTTTT; cdr3_aa: CASSVGQTGIGNEKLFF
clone_size: NA; j_call: TRBJ2-7; cdr3_length: 14; d_call: NA; v_call: TRBV6-5; cdr3_nt: TGTGCCAGCAGGAACCAGGGGTTCGGGTACGAGCAGTACTTC; cdr3_aa: CASRNQGFGYEQYF
clone_size: NA; j_call: TRBJ1-2; cdr3_length: 15; d_call: NA; v_call: TRBV29-1; cdr3_nt: TGCAGCGTTGAAGCAACCGCTCACATGGTTGGCGGCTACACCTTC; cdr3_aa: CSVEATAHMVGGYTF
clone_size: NA; j_call: TRBJ1-2; cdr3_length: 16; d_call: TRBD1; v_call: TRBV28; cdr3_nt: TGTGCCAGCAGCCTGGGACAGGCAGGTTCTGGCTATGGCTACACCTTC; cdr3_aa: CASSLGQAGSGYGYTF
clone_size: NA; j_call: TRBJ1-6; cdr3_length: 13; d_call: TRBD1; v_call: TRBV10-2; cdr3_nt: TGCGCCAGCAGTGGACAGGGGTTTTCACCCCTCCACTTT; cdr3_aa: CASSGQGFSPLHF
clone_size: NA; j_call: TRBJ1-5; cdr3_length: 12; d_call: NA; v_call: TRBV12-5; cdr3_nt: TGTGCTAGTAGCAGGGATTGGCAGCCCCAGCATTTT; cdr3_aa: CASSRDWQPQHF
clone_size: NA; j_call: TRBJ2-2; cdr3_length: 17; d_call: TRBD2; v_call: TRBV5-6; cdr3_nt: TGTGCCAGCAGCAGCAGAGTCCGGACTAGAGTCCCCGGGGAGCTGTTTTTT; cdr3_aa: CASSSRVRTRVPGELFF
clone_size: NA; j_call: TRBJ1-4; cdr3_length: 14; d_call: TRBD1; v_call: TRBV7-8; cdr3_nt: TGTGCCAGCAGCGCCCGGGACAGGGGCGAAAAACTGTTTTTT; cdr3_aa: CASSARDRGEKLFF
clone_size: NA; j_call: TRBJ1-5; cdr3_length: 13; d_call: NA; v_call: TRBV2; cdr3_nt: TGTGCCAGCATGCGGCAGGGCAGTCAGCCCCAGCATTTT; cdr3_aa: CASMRQGSQPQHF
clone_size: NA; j_call: TRBJ2-6; cdr3_length: 15; d_call: NA; v_call: TRBV3-1/TRBV3-2; cdr3_nt: TGTGCCAGCAGCCAAAAGCTCTCTGGGGCCAACGTCCTGACTTTC; cdr3_aa: CASSQKLSGANVLTF
clone_size: NA; j_call: TRBJ1-6; cdr3_length: 17; d_call: TRBD1; v_call: TRBV28; cdr3_nt: TGTGCCAGCAGTTCAAGGGGGCGAAGGTCCTATAATTCACCCCTCCACTTT; cdr3_aa: CASSSRGRRSYNSPLHF
clone_size: NA; j_call: TRBJ2-2; cdr3_length: 15; d_call: NA; v_call: TRBV5-1; cdr3_nt: TGCGCCAGCAGCTTGGCCCAGGGCGACACCGGGGAGCTGTTTTTT; cdr3_aa: CASSLAQGDTGELFF
clone_size: NA; j_call: TRBJ2-1; cdr3_length: 16; d_call: TRBD2; v_call: TRBV9; cdr3_nt: TGTGCCAGCAGCGTAGTGCTAGCGGGGGAAGGGAATGAGCAGTTCTTC; cdr3_aa: CASSVVLAGEGNEQFF
clone_size: NA; j_call: TRBJ2-6; cdr3_length: 18; d_call: TRBD1; v_call: TRBV11-2; cdr3_nt: TGTGCCAGCAGCTCAGCCCGGGACAGGGCTGCTGGGGCCAACGTCCTGACTTTC; cdr3_aa: CASSSARDRAAGANVLTF
clone_size: NA; j_call: TRBJ1-6; cdr3_length: 17; d_call: TRBD1; v_call: TRBV24-1; cdr3_nt: TGTGCCACCAGTGATTTGTGGGGACAGGGGGCGGATTCACCCCTCCACTTT; cdr3_aa: CATSDLWGQGADSPLHF
clone_size: once; j_call: TRBJ2-5; cdr3_length: 15; d_call: TRBD1; v_call: TRBV19; cdr3_nt: TGTGCCAGTACTAACGACCCAGGGGGCTTAGGGACCCAGTACTTC; cdr3_aa: CASTNDPGGLGTQYF
clone_size: NA; j_call: TRBJ1-4; cdr3_length: 19; d_call: TRBD1; v_call: TRBV30; cdr3_nt: TGTGCCTGGAGTGGGCTAACCGGGACAGGGGGTGGGACGAATGAAAAACTGTTTTTT; cdr3_aa: CAWSGLTGTGGGTNEKLFF
clone_size: NA; j_call: TRBJ1-4; cdr3_length: 18; d_call: TRBD1; v_call: TRBV24-1; cdr3_nt: TGTGCCACCAGTGATTTAGGGGACAGGGAAGCAACTAATGAAAAACTGTTTTTT; cdr3_aa: CATSDLGDREATNEKLFF
clone_size: NA; j_call: TRBJ2-3; cdr3_length: 17; d_call: TRBD2; v_call: TRBV7-9; cdr3_nt: TGTGCCAGCAGCTTAAGGACTAGCGGGGGACTAACAGATACGCAGTATTTT; cdr3_aa: CASSLRTSGGLTDTQYF
clone_size: NA; j_call: TRBJ1-1; cdr3_length: 14; d_call: TRBD1; v_call: TRBV2; cdr3_nt: TGTGCCAGCATGGAGGGTAGGGGGCCCACTGAAGCTTTCTTT; cdr3_aa: CASMEGRGPTEAFF
clone_size: NA; j_call: TRBJ1-5; cdr3_length: 16; d_call: NA; v_call: TRBV19; cdr3_nt: TGTGCCAGTAGTATAGATCACGGGTATAGCAATCAGCCCCAGCATTTT; cdr3_aa: CASSIDHGYSNQPQHF
clone_size: NA; j_call: TRBJ1-2; cdr3_length: 12; d_call: NA; v_call: TRBV28; cdr3_nt: TGTGCCAGCAGACAGGGTAACTATGGCTACACCTTC; cdr3_aa: CASRQGNYGYTF